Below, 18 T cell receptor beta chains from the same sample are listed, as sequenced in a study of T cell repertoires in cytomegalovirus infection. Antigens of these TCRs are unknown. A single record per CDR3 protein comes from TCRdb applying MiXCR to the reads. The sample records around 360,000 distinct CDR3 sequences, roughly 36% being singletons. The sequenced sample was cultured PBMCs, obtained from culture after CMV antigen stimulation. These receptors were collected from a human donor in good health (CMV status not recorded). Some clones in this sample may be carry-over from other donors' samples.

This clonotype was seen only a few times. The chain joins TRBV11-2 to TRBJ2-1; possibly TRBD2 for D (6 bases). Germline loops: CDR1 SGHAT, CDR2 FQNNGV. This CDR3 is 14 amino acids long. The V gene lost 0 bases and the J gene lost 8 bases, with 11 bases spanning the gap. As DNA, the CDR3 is TGTGCCAGCAGCTTAGACGGGGGTTGGGATGAGCAGTTCTTC. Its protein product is CASSLDGGWDEQFF.

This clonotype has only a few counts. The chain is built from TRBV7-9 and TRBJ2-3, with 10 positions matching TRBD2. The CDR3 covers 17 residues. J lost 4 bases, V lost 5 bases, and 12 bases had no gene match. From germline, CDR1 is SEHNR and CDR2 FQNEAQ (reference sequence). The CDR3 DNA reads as TGTGCCAGCAGCGCCCAGGGCCTAGCGGGAGTAGCAGATACGCAGTATTTT. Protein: CASSAQGLAGVADTQYF.

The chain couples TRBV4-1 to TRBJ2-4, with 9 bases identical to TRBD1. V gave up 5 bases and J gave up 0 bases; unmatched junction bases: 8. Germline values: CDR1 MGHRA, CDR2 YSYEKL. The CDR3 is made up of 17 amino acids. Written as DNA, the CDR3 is TGCGCCAGCAGCGTAGGACAGGGGACCCTAGCCAAAAACATTCAGTACTTC. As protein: CASSVGQGTLAKNIQYF.

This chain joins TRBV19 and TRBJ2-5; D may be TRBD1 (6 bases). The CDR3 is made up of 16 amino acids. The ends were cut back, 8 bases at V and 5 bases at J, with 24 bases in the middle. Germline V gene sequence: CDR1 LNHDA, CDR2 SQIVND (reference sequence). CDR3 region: CASLGTTLLVVETQYF. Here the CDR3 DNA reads TGTGCCAGTCTGGGGACAACCCTTCTCGTAGTGGAGACCCAGTACTTC.

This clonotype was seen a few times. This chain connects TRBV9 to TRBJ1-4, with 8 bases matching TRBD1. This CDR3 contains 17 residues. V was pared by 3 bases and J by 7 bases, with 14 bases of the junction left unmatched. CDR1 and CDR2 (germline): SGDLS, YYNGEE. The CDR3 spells CASSDGQGWGSSEKLFF. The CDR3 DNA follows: TGTGCCAGCAGCGATGGACAGGGTTGGGGCAGCAGTGAAAAACTGTTTTTT.

This chain's CDR3 is CAIRGQLKNSPLHF. Written as DNA, the CDR3 is TGTGCCATCAGGGGACAGCTGAAAAATTCACCCCTCCACTTT. The chain has TRBV10-3 and TRBJ1-6; 7 bases are a match to TRBD1. CDR3 length: 14 residues. The junction had 6 bases not matched to a gene; V was cut back by 6 bases and J by 7 bases. Germline V gives CDR1 ENHRY, CDR2 SYGVKD.

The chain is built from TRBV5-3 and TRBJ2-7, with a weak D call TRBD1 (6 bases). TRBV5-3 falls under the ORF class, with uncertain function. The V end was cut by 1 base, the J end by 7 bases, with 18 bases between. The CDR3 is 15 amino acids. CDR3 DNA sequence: TGTGCCAGAAGCTTGCCTCGGGACACACGGAGTGAGCAGTACGTC. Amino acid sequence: CARSLPRDTRSEQYV.

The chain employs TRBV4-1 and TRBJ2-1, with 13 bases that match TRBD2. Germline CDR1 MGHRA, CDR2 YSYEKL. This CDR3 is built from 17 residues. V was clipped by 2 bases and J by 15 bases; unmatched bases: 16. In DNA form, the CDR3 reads TGCGCCAGCAGCCAAACCCCCCTGGGACTAGCGGGGTCTTGGGGGTTCTTC. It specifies CASSQTPLGLAGSWGFF.

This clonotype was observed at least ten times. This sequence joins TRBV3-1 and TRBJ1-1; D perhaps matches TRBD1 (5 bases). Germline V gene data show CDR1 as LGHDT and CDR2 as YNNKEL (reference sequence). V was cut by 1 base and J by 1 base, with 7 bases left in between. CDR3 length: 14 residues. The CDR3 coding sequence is TGTGCCAGCAGCCAAGTAGGACAGAACACTGAAGCTTTCTTT. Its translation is CASSQVGQNTEAFF.

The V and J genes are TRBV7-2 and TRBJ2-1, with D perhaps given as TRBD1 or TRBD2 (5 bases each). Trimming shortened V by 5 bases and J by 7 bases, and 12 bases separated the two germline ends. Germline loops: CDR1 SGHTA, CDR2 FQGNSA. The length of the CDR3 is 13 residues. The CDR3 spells CASSPGRENEQFF. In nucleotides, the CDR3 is TGTGCCAGCAGCCCGGGACGAGAAAATGAGCAGTTCTTC.

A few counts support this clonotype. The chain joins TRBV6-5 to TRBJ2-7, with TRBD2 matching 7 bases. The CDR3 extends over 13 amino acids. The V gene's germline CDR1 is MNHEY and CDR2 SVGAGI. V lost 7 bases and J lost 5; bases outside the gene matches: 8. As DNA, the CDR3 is TGTGCCAGCAACGGGGGGAGCGGGAACGAGCAGTACTTC. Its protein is CASNGGSGNEQYF.

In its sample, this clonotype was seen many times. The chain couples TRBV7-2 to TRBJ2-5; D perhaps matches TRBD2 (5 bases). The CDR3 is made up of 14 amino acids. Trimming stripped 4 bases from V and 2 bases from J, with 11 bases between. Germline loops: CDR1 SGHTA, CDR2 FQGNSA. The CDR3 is CASSYSGGQETQYF. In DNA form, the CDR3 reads TGTGCCAGCAGCTACAGCGGTGGGCAAGAGACCCAGTACTTC. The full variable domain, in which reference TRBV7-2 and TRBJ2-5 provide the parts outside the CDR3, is GAGVSQSPSNKVTEKGKDVELRCDPISGHTALYWYRQSLGQGLEFLIYFQGNSAPDKSGLPSDRFSAERTGGSVSTLTIQRTQQEDSAVYLCASSYSGGQETQYFGPGTRLLVL.

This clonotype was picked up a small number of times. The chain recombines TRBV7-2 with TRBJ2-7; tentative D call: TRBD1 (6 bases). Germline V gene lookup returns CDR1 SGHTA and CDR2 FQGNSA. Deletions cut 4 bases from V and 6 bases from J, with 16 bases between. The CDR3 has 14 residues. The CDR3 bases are TGTGCCAGCAGCTCCGGACAGCCCCAAGGCGAGCAGTACTTC. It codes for CASSSGQPQGEQYF.

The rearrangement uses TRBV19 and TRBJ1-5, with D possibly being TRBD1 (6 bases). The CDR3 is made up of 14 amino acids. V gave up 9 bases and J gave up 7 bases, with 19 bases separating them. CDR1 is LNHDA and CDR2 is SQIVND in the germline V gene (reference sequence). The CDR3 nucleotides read TGTGCCAGCCCCACAGGGAAGCGTAGCCAGCCCCAGCATTTT. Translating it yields CASPTGKRSQPQHF.

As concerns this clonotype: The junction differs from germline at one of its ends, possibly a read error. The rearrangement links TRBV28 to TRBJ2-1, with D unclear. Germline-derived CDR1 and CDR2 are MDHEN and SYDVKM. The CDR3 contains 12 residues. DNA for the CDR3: TGTGCCAGCAGTTTATCTGGGTTGGTCCCTATCTTC. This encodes CASSLSGLVPIF.

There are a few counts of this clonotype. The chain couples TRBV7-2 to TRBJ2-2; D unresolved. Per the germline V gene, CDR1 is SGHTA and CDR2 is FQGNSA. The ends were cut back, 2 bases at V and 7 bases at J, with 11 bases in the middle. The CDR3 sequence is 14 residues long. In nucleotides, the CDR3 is TGTGCCAGCAGCTTAACCCCCAGTAACGGGGAGCTGTTTTTT. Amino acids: CASSLTPSNGELFF.

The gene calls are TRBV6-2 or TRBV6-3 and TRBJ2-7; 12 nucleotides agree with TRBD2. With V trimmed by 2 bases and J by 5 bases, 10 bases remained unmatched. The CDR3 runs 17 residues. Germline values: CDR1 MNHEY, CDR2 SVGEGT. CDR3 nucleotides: TGTGCCAGCAGTTACCTCAGACTAGCGGGAGAGAGGAACGAGCAGTACTTC. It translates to CASSYLRLAGERNEQYF.

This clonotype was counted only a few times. The CDR3: CAISESGSQPDTQYF. In nucleotides, the CDR3 is TGTGCCATCAGTGAAAGCGGGAGTCAGCCAGATACGCAGTATTTT. V gene TRBV10-3 combines with J gene TRBJ2-3; 8 bases agree with TRBD2. V trimming: 3 bases; J trimming: 4 bases; junction bases outside the gene matches: 6. This CDR3 is 15 amino acids long. CDR1 is ENHRY, CDR2 SYGVKD, per germline.